This T cell receptor (beta chain) stems from a study of OX40 agonist ivuxolimab in advanced cancers. Study-wide results and limits: By week 6 at 0.1 to 3.0 mg/kg, blood CD4+ and CD8+ T cells had expanded clonally.

The sample holds many counts of this clone. The antigen remains unidentified. Profiled with immunoSEQ multiplex PCR; TCRdb holds only in-frame clones, not every one. Altogether about 70,000 clones are present, about 83% being singletons, with the ten largest covering 6.5% to 7.5%. V lost 3 bases and J lost 0; bases outside the gene matches: 5. CDR1 is SGHTA, CDR2 FQGTGA, per germline. The CDR3 loop spans 15 amino acids. The input for sequencing was CD4+ or CD8+ T cells sorted from blood, taken in a trial of the OX40 agonist ivuxolimab. The source of this sequence is an adult with an advanced solid tumor such as melanoma, head and neck, liver or kidney cancer. The chain has TRBV7-3 and TRBJ2-7; 7 bases line up with TRBD2. This CDR3 is CASSLLAEASYEQYF. CDR3 bases: TGTGCCAGCAGCTTGCTAGCGGAGGCCTCCTACGAGCAGTACTTC.